The rows below give T cell receptor beta chains drawn from one sample of a study of T cells in localized non-small cell lung cancer. The assay was immunoSEQ multiplex PCR, and TCRdb's table has in-frame clones only and misses some. The sample carries roughly 27,000 clones, 80% to 95% recorded once. The material was peripheral blood mononuclear cells, obtained before any cancer treatment. The receptors were gathered from a woman aged 40 to 75 with stage III lung adenocarcinoma. Each CDR3 is given with its conserved first and last residue. D genes are given only for firm matches. Size is omitted from some rows. Given values are once, few, many or a class for expanded clones.

clone_size,j_call,v_call,cdr3_length,d_call,cdr3_nt,cdr3_aa
NA,TRBJ2-5,TRBV9,15,NA,TGTGCCAGCAGCGTAGTTCAGGGGGGTCAAGAGACCCAGTACTTC,CASSVVQGGQETQYF
NA,TRBJ2-7,TRBV7-9,13,NA,TGTGCCAGCAGCTTATCGGACGGGGTTGAGCAGTACTTC,CASSLSDGVEQYF
NA,TRBJ2-7,TRBV6-9,15,TRBD2,TGTGCCAGCAGCCACGGAGGGGAGGGAACCTACGAGCAGTACTTC,CASSHGGEGTYEQYF
once,TRBJ2-7,TRBV6-5,13,TRBD2,TGTGCCAGCAGTTCAGGACTAGCGGGAGAGCAGTACTTC,CASSSGLAGEQYF
NA,TRBJ2-7,TRBV30,12,TRBD1,TGTGCCTGCGGGACAGGGGACTACGAGCAGTACTTC,CACGTGDYEQYF
NA,TRBJ2-1,TRBV15,13,NA,TGTGCCTGTCGAGAGGGTTTGAAGGATGAGCAGTTCTTC,CACREGLKDEQFF
NA,TRBJ1-1,TRBV5-1,15,NA,TGCGCCAGCAGCTTGGCCTCGACGGCTAACACTGAAGCTTTCTTT,CASSLASTANTEAFF
NA,TRBJ2-7,TRBV15,15,NA,TGTGCCACCAGCAGAGATCTCGGGAGTAGCCACGAGCAGTACTTC,CATSRDLGSSHEQYF
NA,TRBJ2-2,TRBV18,15,NA,TGTGCCAGCTCACCATCGGCGGGGAACACCGGGGAGCTGTTTTTT,CASSPSAGNTGELFF
NA,TRBJ1-5,TRBV6-1,15,NA,TGTGCCAGCAGTGAAGCGGGTCGAAGGGGCCAGCCCCAGCATTTT,CASSEAGRRGQPQHF
few,TRBJ2-3,TRBV6-4,16,TRBD2,TGTGCCAGCAGTGAACTAGCGGGGGGGCCAACAGATACGCAGTATTTT,CASSELAGGPTDTQYF
NA,TRBJ2-3,TRBV6-1,14,TRBD2,TGTGCCAGCAGTGAGGGTCCTTCAGCGGGGACGCAGTATTTT,CASSEGPSAGTQYF
NA,TRBJ2-2,TRBV6-6,16,TRBD2,TGTGCCAGCAGTTCCGAGGCGGGAGGGACGGGCGGGGAGCTGTTTTTT,CASSSEAGGTGGELFF
NA,TRBJ2-7,TRBV21-1,14,NA,TGTGCCAGCAGCCTTAACGGGCCCGAGGTTGAGCAGTACTTC,CASSLNGPEVEQYF
NA,TRBJ2-2,TRBV9,15,NA,TGTGCCAGCAGCGACGGGAGAGTGGGCACCGGGGAGCTGTTTTTT,CASSDGRVGTGELFF
NA,TRBJ2-7,TRBV6-1,14,NA,TGTGCCAGCAGTGCACAACAGGATTCCTACGAGCAGTACTTC,CASSAQQDSYEQYF
NA,TRBJ2-3,TRBV10-3,16,TRBD2,TGTGCCATCAGCCAAGTTACTAGCGGGAGTGCAGATACGCAGTATTTT,CAISQVTSGSADTQYF
NA,TRBJ2-3,TRBV5-1,14,NA,TGCGCCAGCAGCTTGGAAGGGATCGCAGATACGCAGTATTTT,CASSLEGIADTQYF
NA,TRBJ2-1,TRBV7-7,21,TRBD2,TGTGCCAGCAGCTTGGTCACTGCCGGGACTAGCGGGAGAATCCACTACAATGAGCAGTTCTTC,CASSLVTAGTSGRIHYNEQFF
few,TRBJ2-7,TRBV6-5,15,TRBD2,TGTGCCAGCAGCTCCACTAGCGGGGGGTTCTACGAGCAGTACTTC,CASSSTSGGFYEQYF
NA,TRBJ1-1,TRBV19,14,NA,TGTGCCAGTAGTATCACGAGACTTGACACTGAAGCTTTCTTT,CASSITRLDTEAFF
NA,TRBJ2-7,TRBV6-1,15,NA,TGTGCCAGCAGTGAAGCGGCAGGGACAATCTACGAGCAGTACTTC,CASSEAAGTIYEQYF
once,TRBJ1-1,TRBV4-1,15,NA,TGCGCCAGCAGCCAAGAACCAAACAGGGAGACTGAAGCTTTCTTT,CASSQEPNRETEAFF
NA,TRBJ2-6,TRBV18,14,NA,TGTGCCAGCTCACCACCGTTCGGGGCCAACGTCCTGACTTTC,CASSPPFGANVLTF
NA,TRBJ2-5,TRBV7-8,14,TRBD1,TGTGCCAGCAGCTTAGTGACAGGGCGGGAGACCCAGTACTTC,CASSLVTGRETQYF
few,TRBJ2-7,TRBV11-2,14,NA,TGTGCCAGCAGCTTAGGACAGAGCTTCTACGAGCAGTACTTC,CASSLGQSFYEQYF
NA,TRBJ2-2,TRBV7-2,18,TRBD2,TGTGCCAGCAGCCTACGATTCGAGACTAGCGGGACTACCGGGGAGCTGTTTTTT,CASSLRFETSGTTGELFF
NA,TRBJ2-5,TRBV7-2,15,TRBD2,TGTGCCAGCAGCCGTAGCGGGGGGGAAGGGGAGACCCAGTACTTC,CASSRSGGEGETQYF
NA,TRBJ2-1,TRBV7-9,13,TRBD1,TGTGCCAGCAGCTCTCAGGGGGTCGATGAGCAGTTCTTC,CASSSQGVDEQFF